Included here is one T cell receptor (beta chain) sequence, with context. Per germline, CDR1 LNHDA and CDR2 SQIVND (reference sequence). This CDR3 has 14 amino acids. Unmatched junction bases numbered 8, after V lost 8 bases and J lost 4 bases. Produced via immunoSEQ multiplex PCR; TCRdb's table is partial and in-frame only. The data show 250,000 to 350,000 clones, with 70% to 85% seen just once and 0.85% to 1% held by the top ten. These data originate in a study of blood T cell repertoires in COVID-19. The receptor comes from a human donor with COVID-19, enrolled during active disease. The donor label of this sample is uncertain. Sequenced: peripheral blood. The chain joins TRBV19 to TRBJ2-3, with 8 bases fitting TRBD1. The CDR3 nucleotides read TGTGCCAGTTCTCGAGACAGGGGCTCAGATACGCAGTATTTT. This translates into CASSRDRGSDTQYF.